This TCR beta chain is drawn from a study of T cell changes during pregnancy in multiple sclerosis. Using immunoSEQ multiplex PCR, the repertoire was profiled, and TCRdb retains in-frame clones only, with some absent. The data show 50,000 to 60,000 clones, with 80% to 90% seen just once and 0.55% to 0.65% held by the top ten. J lost 1 base, V lost 8 bases, and 10 bases had no gene match. Germline CDR1 reads MNHEY; CDR2 reads SVGAGI. The CDR3 runs to 15 residues. Material: CD4+ T cells from peripheral blood mononuclear cells, obtained in the first trimester of pregnancy. The rearrangement links TRBV6-5 to TRBJ2-7; 8 bases are a match to TRBD2. The source is a female donor with multiple sclerosis, enrolled in a pregnancy study. The CDR3 DNA follows: TGTGCCAGCGGATCGTTTCTAGCGGGTTCCTACGAGCAGTACTTC. This translates into CASGSFLAGSYEQYF.